This T cell receptor (beta chain) was sequenced for a study of response to subunit inactivated influenza vaccine (dated by TCRdb to about 2018). With regard to the full study: Deep quantitative T cell receptor repertoire profiling was used in the study to track responses to a trivalent subunit inactivated influenza vaccine.

Results the study describes overall, beyond this receptor: According to the authors, only a limited number of new T cells may be recruited by each seasonal influenza vaccination.

Counted from cysteine to phenylalanine, this CDR3 has 14 amino acids. The DNA shown is the 42-base CDR3, in frame from base 1. CDR1 and CDR2, looked up from the germline V gene, are MNHEY and SVGEGT. The germline V end is reduced by 7 bases and the J end by 2 bases; junction bases left unmatched: 7. The method was RT-PCR. The instrument given in TCRdb is Illumina HiSeq 2500. TCRdb reprocessing: public reads trimmed at Q25 with fastp, clones called with MiXCR, in-frame beta chains kept. Duplicate CDR3 protein sequences are folded into a single record with the most common DNA and genes. This sample lists about 540,000 distinct CDR3 sequences; about 15% were detected once. The ten largest make up around 10% of the sample. Worth noting for this clonotype: The antigen it recognizes is unknown. Nothing much larger sits one base from this clone, and base qualities are not available.

This TCR derives from a man aged 50 to 59 who received an inactivated influenza vaccine. Donor details come from another sample of the same person, matched by shared clones. Sequences were derived from PBMCs from blood, sampled about 11 days after vaccination. The chain is encoded by TRBV6-2 or TRBV6-3 joined to TRBJ2-5; 7 junctional bases match TRBD2. The DNA sequence reads TGTGCCAGCACTCGTTCGGGACTACAAGAGACCCAGTACTTC. Translated, this gives CASTRSGLQETQYF.